This paragraph covers one T cell receptor (beta chain) sequence. The antigen remains undetermined. The data belong to a study of T cell responses to AZD1222 COVID-19 vaccine. Study-wide results and caveats: Vaccine-related CD4 TCRs covered spike, predominating at 160-218 and 743-854.

Profiling relied on immunoSEQ multiplex PCR, and the TCRdb table lists in-frame clones only, not all of them. The table includes about 120,000 clones, 85% to 95% detected once. Trimming removed 4 bases at V and 6 bases at J, with 9 bases between. This CDR3 region has 12 residues. Germline values: CDR1 LGHDT, CDR2 YNNKEL (reference sequence). The source was peripheral blood, collected on day 0 of AZD1222 vaccination. The V call is TRBV3-1 (or the pseudogene TRBV3-2), the J call TRBJ1-2; D not certain. This sequence originates from an adult in good health. The CDR3 nucleotides read TGTGCCAGCAGCCTCCTTATGAATGGCTACACCTTC. Residues: CASSLLMNGYTF.